This is a list of T cell receptor beta chains from one sample in a study of blood T cell repertoires in COVID-19. Assay: immunoSEQ multiplex PCR; the TCRdb copy retains only in-frame clones and omits some. The repertoire consists of 50,000 to 75,000 clones, with roughly four fifths occurring once and the leading ten covering approximately 5.3%. Source material: peripheral blood. Every receptor here comes from a human donor in a cohort sampled during active COVID-19. CDR3s include the opening cysteine and the closing phenylalanine or tryptophan. D genes are given only for firm matches. Size is stated for part of the rows, as once, few or many counts, or as a class when the clone is expanded.

D: TRBD1; J: TRBJ2-7; V: TRBV6-6; size: .; DNA: TGTGCCAGCACCCCGGACAGGGCAGGATCCGAGCAGTACTTC; CDR3: CASTPDRAGSEQYF
D: TRBD1; J: TRBJ2-7; V: TRBV2; size: .; DNA: TGTGCCAGCAGCGACAAGACAGGGTCCTACGAGCAGTACTTC; CDR3: CASSDKTGSYEQYF
D: TRBD1; J: TRBJ2-4; V: TRBV28; size: .; DNA: TGTGCCAGCAGTCTACCGGGACAGGGAGCCAAAAACATTCAGTACTTC; CDR3: CASSLPGQGAKNIQYF
D: .; J: TRBJ2-5; V: TRBV19; size: .; DNA: TGTGCCAGTAGGGATCGGGGGGCAGAGACCCAGTACTTC; CDR3: CASRDRGAETQYF
D: TRBD2; J: TRBJ2-1; V: TRBV6-1; size: few; DNA: TGTGCCAGCAGTGAAGGGACTAGCGGGGGGCCTCATAATGAGCAGTTCTTC; CDR3: CASSEGTSGGPHNEQFF
D: .; J: TRBJ1-3; V: TRBV2; size: .; DNA: TGTGCCAGCAGTGAAGCGCTTCGGGGGGGAAACACCATATATTTT; CDR3: CASSEALRGGNTIYF
D: .; J: TRBJ2-7; V: TRBV7-6; size: few; DNA: TGTGCCAGCAGCTTAGGTGGGGGCAGAAATCGCTACGAGCAGTACTTC; CDR3: CASSLGGGRNRYEQYF
D: .; J: TRBJ2-7; V: TRBV5-8; size: .; DNA: TGTGCCAGCAGCTTGGCGCCAGGTTCGTCCTACGAGCAGTACTTC; CDR3: CASSLAPGSSYEQYF
D: .; J: TRBJ2-3; V: TRBV7-9; size: once; DNA: TGTGCCAGCAGCTTAGCGGGGGCCCCCACAGATACGCAGTATTTT; CDR3: CASSLAGAPTDTQYF
D: .; J: TRBJ1-1; V: TRBV4-1; size: .; DNA: TGCGCCAGCAGCCAAGGGCAGGGTATGAACACTGAAGCTTTCTTT; CDR3: CASSQGQGMNTEAFF
D: .; J: TRBJ2-1; V: TRBV18; size: .; DNA: TGTGCCAGCTCACCATACCCATTCGGTGAGCAGTTCTTC; CDR3: CASSPYPFGEQFF
D: .; J: TRBJ1-5; V: TRBV6-2/TRBV6-3; size: medium-sized; DNA: TGTGCCAGCAGTTGGTGGGCTAGCAATCAGCCCCAGCATTTT; CDR3: CASSWWASNQPQHF
D: TRBD2; J: TRBJ2-5; V: TRBV7-2; size: .; DNA: TGTGCCAGCAGCTTAGTAGTTGGGGGGGACCGAGGGGAGACCCAGTACTTC; CDR3: CASSLVVGGDRGETQYF
D: TRBD2; J: TRBJ2-5; V: TRBV5-1; size: few; DNA: TGCGCCAGCAGCTTGGCCGCTAGCGGGGCGGAGACCCAGTACTTC; CDR3: CASSLAASGAETQYF
D: .; J: TRBJ1-2; V: TRBV19; size: .; DNA: TGTGCCAGTAGTATACACAGGGTCTATGGCTACACCTTC; CDR3: CASSIHRVYGYTF
D: .; J: TRBJ2-2; V: TRBV19; size: .; DNA: TGTGCCAGTAATAGGCCGGGATACACCGGGGAGCTGTTTTTT; CDR3: CASNRPGYTGELFF
D: .; J: TRBJ1-3; V: TRBV27; size: .; DNA: TGTGCCAGCAGCGTGGGAGGGTTCGGAAACACCATATATTTT; CDR3: CASSVGGFGNTIYF
D: TRBD1; J: TRBJ1-3; V: TRBV27; size: once; DNA: TGTGCCAGCAGCCCTAGACAGGGCGGAAACACCATATATTTT; CDR3: CASSPRQGGNTIYF
D: TRBD2; J: TRBJ2-7; V: TRBV19; size: .; DNA: TGTGCCAGTAGTATAGAGCCCGGGAGGGACGAGCAGTACTTC; CDR3: CASSIEPGRDEQYF
D: TRBD2; J: TRBJ2-1; V: TRBV3-1/TRBV3-2; size: .; DNA: TGTGCCAGCAGCCACAACCTAGCGGGGCGTTACAATGAGCAGTTCTTC; CDR3: CASSHNLAGRYNEQFF
D: TRBD2; J: TRBJ2-5; V: TRBV7-9; size: .; DNA: TGTGCCAGCAGCTTAGCCAGCGGGGGACGAGAGACCCAGTACTTC; CDR3: CASSLASGGRETQYF
D: .; J: TRBJ1-2; V: TRBV28; size: .; DNA: TGTGCCAGCAGCCCGGGGGGCTACTATGGCTACACCTTC; CDR3: CASSPGGYYGYTF
D: .; J: TRBJ1-1; V: TRBV7-9; size: .; DNA: TGTGCCAGCAGCAATGACGGGTCTAACACTGAAGCTTTCTTT; CDR3: CASSNDGSNTEAFF
D: .; J: TRBJ2-5; V: TRBV6-2/TRBV6-3; size: .; DNA: TGTGCCAGCAGTTCTTTACGGGAGACCCAGTACTTC; CDR3: CASSSLRETQYF
D: TRBD1; J: TRBJ2-1; V: TRBV4-3; size: .; DNA: TGCGCCAGCAGCCACCGACCGGGACAGGGATACAATGAGCAGTTCTTC; CDR3: CASSHRPGQGYNEQFF
D: .; J: TRBJ2-2; V: TRBV12-3/TRBV12-4; size: .; DNA: TGTGCTGCGGGGCGCGCGAACACCGGGGAGCTGTTTTTT; CDR3: CAAGRANTGELFF
D: TRBD1; J: TRBJ2-7; V: TRBV5-4; size: .; DNA: TGTGCCAGCAGCCTCACCGGGACAGGGTCCTACGAGCAGTACTTC; CDR3: CASSLTGTGSYEQYF
D: .; J: TRBJ1-2; V: TRBV7-9; size: .; DNA: TGTGCCAGCAGCTTAGGGACGGCGGGCTATGGCTACACCTTC; CDR3: CASSLGTAGYGYTF
D: .; J: TRBJ2-1; V: TRBV19; size: .; DNA: TGTGCCAGTAGTCTAACTAGTCGGGGGGCACATGAGCAGTTCTTC; CDR3: CASSLTSRGAHEQFF
D: TRBD2; J: TRBJ2-2; V: TRBV5-1; size: many; DNA: TGCGCCAGCTCGACCCTAGCGGGGGCCACGACCGGGGAGCTGTTTTTT; CDR3: CASSTLAGATTGELFF
D: .; J: TRBJ1-6; V: TRBV9; size: .; DNA: TGTGCCAGCAGCGTAGGCCAGGGGAGGGATTCACCCCTCCACTTT; CDR3: CASSVGQGRDSPLHF
D: .; J: TRBJ2-5; V: TRBV27; size: .; DNA: TGTGCCAGCAGGGGCATAGGAGAGACCCAGTACTTC; CDR3: CASRGIGETQYF
D: TRBD1; J: TRBJ1-2; V: TRBV11-2; size: few; DNA: TGTGCCAGCAGCTCCCGGGACAGGGGGATAGATGGCTACACCTTC; CDR3: CASSSRDRGIDGYTF
D: TRBD1; J: TRBJ1-5; V: TRBV4-1; size: .; DNA: TGCGCCAGCAGCCGTTCCGGGACAGGGGGGGATCCCCAGCATTTT; CDR3: CASSRSGTGGDPQHF
D: .; J: TRBJ2-7; V: TRBV6-5; size: .; DNA: TGTGCCAGCAGTTACTCGGAGGGTCGCGACGAGCAGTACTTC; CDR3: CASSYSEGRDEQYF
D: .; J: TRBJ2-5; V: TRBV6-1; size: once; DNA: TGTGCCAGCAGTGAAGAGAGGGGGGGAGAGACCCAGTACTTC; CDR3: CASSEERGGETQYF
D: .; J: TRBJ1-6; V: TRBV19; size: .; DNA: TGTGCCAGTAGTAGGGGGGAGTATAATTCACCCCTCCACTTT; CDR3: CASSRGEYNSPLHF
D: .; J: TRBJ2-1; V: TRBV19; size: .; DNA: TGTGCCAGTAGTATAGATCGGATACAGTACAATGAGCAGTTCTTC; CDR3: CASSIDRIQYNEQFF
D: .; J: TRBJ1-2; V: TRBV5-1; size: .; DNA: TGCGCCAGCAGCGCGACAGGTGATGGCTACACCTTC; CDR3: CASSATGDGYTF
D: TRBD1; J: TRBJ1-2; V: TRBV4-2; size: .; DNA: TGTGCCAGCAGCCAAAGCCTAGGACAGGGGGACTATGGCTACACCTTC; CDR3: CASSQSLGQGDYGYTF
D: .; J: TRBJ2-7; V: TRBV10-2; size: .; DNA: TGCGCCAGCAGTGAGGGGGCGGGGGCTATCCCCTACGAGCAGTACTTC; CDR3: CASSEGAGAIPYEQYF
D: TRBD2; J: TRBJ2-3; V: TRBV19; size: .; DNA: TGTGCCAGTAGTATAGTTCAGCGGGGGACGCAGTATTTT; CDR3: CASSIVQRGTQYF
D: TRBD1; J: TRBJ2-7; V: TRBV18; size: .; DNA: TGTGCCAGCTCACCGGGGGGGCAGGGGACAGGGGAGCAGTACTTC; CDR3: CASSPGGQGTGEQYF
D: .; J: TRBJ2-5; V: TRBV5-6; size: .; DNA: TGTGCCAGCAGCTTGACTCTATCGGTCGTAAAGACCCAGTACTTC; CDR3: CASSLTLSVVKTQYF
D: TRBD2; J: TRBJ2-7; V: TRBV5-1; size: .; DNA: TGCGCCAGCAGCTTGGGACTAGCGGGGCCGGCGATGGAGCAGTACTTC; CDR3: CASSLGLAGPAMEQYF
D: .; J: TRBJ2-7; V: TRBV7-9; size: .; DNA: TGTGCCAGCAGCTTATCTTTATTAAACGAGCAGTACTTC; CDR3: CASSLSLLNEQYF
D: .; J: TRBJ1-1; V: TRBV30; size: .; DNA: TGTGCCTGGAGTGTGGATGTCGGGACTGAAGCTTTCTTT; CDR3: CAWSVDVGTEAFF
D: .; J: TRBJ1-6; V: TRBV6-1; size: .; DNA: TGTGCCAGCAGTGAAATTTTGAGGTCACCCCTCCACTTT; CDR3: CASSEILRSPLHF
D: TRBD1; J: TRBJ2-3; V: TRBV29-1; size: few; DNA: TGCAGCGCATCCCGGGACAGGAGCACAGATACGCAGTATTTT; CDR3: CSASRDRSTDTQYF
D: TRBD1; J: TRBJ2-3; V: TRBV5-4; size: .; DNA: TGTGCCAGCAGCCCGGAGCTACAGGGGGCAACAGATACGCAGTATTTT; CDR3: CASSPELQGATDTQYF
D: TRBD2; J: TRBJ2-7; V: TRBV5-1; size: .; DNA: TGCGCCAGCAGCGTGGATAGCGGGGGGTTCTACGAGCAGTACTTC; CDR3: CASSVDSGGFYEQYF
D: .; J: TRBJ2-1; V: TRBV7-2; size: .; DNA: TGTGCCAGCAGCGAGCTAGGTTACAATGAGCAGTTCTTC; CDR3: CASSELGYNEQFF
D: .; J: TRBJ1-4; V: TRBV7-9; size: .; DNA: TGTGCCAGCAGCTTAGAAGAGACGGATAGGGGTAAACTGTTTTTT; CDR3: CASSLEETDRGKLFF
D: .; J: TRBJ1-2; V: TRBV30; size: once; DNA: TGTGCCTGGACAGACAGACTGAACTATGGCTACACCTTC; CDR3: CAWTDRLNYGYTF
D: TRBD1; J: TRBJ1-4; V: TRBV3-1/TRBV3-2; size: .; DNA: TGTGCCAGCAGCCACCGACAGGGGGCGCGGTTGGATTTT; CDR3: CASSHRQGARLDF